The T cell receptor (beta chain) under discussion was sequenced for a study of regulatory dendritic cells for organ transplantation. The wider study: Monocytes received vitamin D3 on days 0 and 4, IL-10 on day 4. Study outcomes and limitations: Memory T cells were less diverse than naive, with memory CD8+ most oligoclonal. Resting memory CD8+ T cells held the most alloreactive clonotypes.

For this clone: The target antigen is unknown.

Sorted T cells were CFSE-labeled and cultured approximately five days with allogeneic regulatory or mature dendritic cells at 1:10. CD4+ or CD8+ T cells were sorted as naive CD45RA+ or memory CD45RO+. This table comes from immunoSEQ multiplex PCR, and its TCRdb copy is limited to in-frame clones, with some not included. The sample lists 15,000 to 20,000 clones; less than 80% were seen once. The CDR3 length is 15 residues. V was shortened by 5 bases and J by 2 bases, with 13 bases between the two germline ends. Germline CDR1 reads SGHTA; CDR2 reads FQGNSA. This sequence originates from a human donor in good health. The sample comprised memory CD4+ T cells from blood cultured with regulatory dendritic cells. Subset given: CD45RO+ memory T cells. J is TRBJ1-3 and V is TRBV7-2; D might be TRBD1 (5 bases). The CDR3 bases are TGTGCCAGCAGCCGCGGGACCGCGGCTGGAAACACCATATATTTT. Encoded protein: CASSRGTAAGNTIYF.